One sample yielded the 28 T cell receptor beta chains listed below, sequenced in a study of T-cell reconstitution after alpha-beta-depleted transplantation in children. Using unique molecular identifiers, the investigators prepared the TCRbeta library. MiXCR was run by TCRdb on the PCR reads, yielding one entry per CDR3 protein. The sample has nearly 250,000 distinct CDR3 sequences; under 9.5% are singletons. Material: PBMCs, mostly from graft donor cells, obtained 180 days after TCRalphabeta/CD19-depleted stem cell transplant. The receptors were sampled from a male patient aged 5 to 17 who had a stem cell transplant for acute lymphoblastic leukemia, so the T cells may come from the graft donor.

This clonotype was picked up many times. The chain has TRBV21-1 and TRBJ2-5; the listed D gene, TRBD1, was not tested against the DNA. TRBV21-1 is described as a pseudogene. The CDR3 spans 11 residues. Written as DNA, the CDR3 is TGTGCCAGCCAACAGGGGGGGACCCAGTACTTC. It encodes CASQQGGTQYF.

Notes on this clonotype: At one end, the junction sequence differs from germline, possibly due to a read error. The chain is built from TRBV5-4 and TRBJ2-3; a weak D match, TRBD2 (6 bases). CDR1 is SGHNT and CDR2 is YYREEE in the germline V gene (reference sequence). The CDR3 extends over 19 amino acids. CDR3 amino acids: CAISPGIRGAGLITDTQYF. CDR3 nucleotide sequence: TGTGCCATCAGCCCCGGGATTCGCGGGGCAGGATTAATCACAGATACGCAGTATTTT.

This clonotype showed up many times. The rearrangement uses TRBV29-1 and TRBJ2-4; D gene uncertain. The germline CDR1 and CDR2 sequences are SQVTM and ANQGSEA. The CDR3 is made up of 13 amino acids. V was clipped by 7 bases and J by 3 bases, with 13 bases between them. The CDR3 loop is CSAEVQVKNIQYF. In nucleotides, the CDR3 is TGCAGCGCCGAAGTGCAGGTCAAAAACATTCAGTACTTC.

This clonotype appeared many times. The chain recombines TRBV7-2 with TRBJ2-1; 9 nucleotides align to TRBD2. CDR3 size: 16 residues. V lost 1 base, J lost 3 bases, and 4 bases stayed unmatched. Germline-derived CDR1 and CDR2 are SGHTA and FQGNSA. DNA of the CDR3: TGTGCCAGCAGCTTAGGATTGCGGGGGGGCTACAATGAGCAGTTCTTC. Protein sequence: CASSLGLRGGYNEQFF.

At least ten counts were recorded for this clonotype. At one boundary the junction diverges from the germline segment, which might be a read error. The chain couples TRBV2 to TRBJ2-5; 11 nucleotides match TRBD1. The CDR3 is 13 residues long. Germline CDR1 is SNHLY and CDR2 is FYNNEI. The DNA of the CDR3 is TGTGCCAGCTGGACAGGGGGCCAAAAGACCCAGTACTTC. It yields the protein CASWTGGQKTQYF.

This clonotype was picked up many times. An end of the junction differs from the germline gene, which may be a read error. The rearrangement uses TRBV5-1 and TRBJ2-1; 14 bases map to TRBD2. The CDR3 sequence is 19 residues long. Germline V gene data show CDR1 as SGHRS and CDR2 as YFSETQ. CDR3 nucleotide sequence: TGCGCCAGCAGCTTGGGCCGGACTAGCGGGGGGCTTGGCTACAATGAGCGGTTCTTC. Its translation: CASSLGRTSGGLGYNERFF.

This clonotype came up many times. V usage is TRBV19 and J usage is TRBJ2-1; 7 bases align to TRBD1. The CDR3 totals 17 residues. V lost 1 base, J lost 0 bases, and 6 bases stayed unmatched. The germline gives CDR1 LNHDA, CDR2 SQIVND (reference sequence). The CDR3 DNA reads as TGTGCCAGTAGTATAGCCGTTGGACAGGACTCCTACAATGAGCAGTTCTTC. It codes for CASSIAVGQDSYNEQFF.

This clonotype was picked up a small number of times. The chain is built from TRBV6-2 or TRBV6-3 and TRBJ2-7; 12 bases map to TRBD2. The CDR3 extends over 18 amino acids. CDR1 is MNHEY, CDR2 SVGEGT, per germline. With V trimmed by 2 bases and J by 0 bases, 8 bases remained unmatched. The CDR3 protein is CASSYPGLAGRLSYEQYF. CDR3 DNA: TGTGCCAGCAGTTACCCGGGACTAGCGGGCCGCCTCTCCTACGAGCAGTACTTC.

The table lists this clonotype with many counts. The chain uses TRBV29-1 and TRBJ2-1; TRBD2 matches 7 bases. CDR3 length: 11 residues. V lost 6 bases, J lost 9 bases, and 5 bases stayed unmatched. CDR1 and CDR2 (germline): SQVTM, ANQGSEA. The DNA for the CDR3 is TGCAGCGTAGGGCGGGAGCTTGAGCAGTTCTTC. It yields the protein CSVGRELEQFF.

As regards this clonotype: A read error may be the cause here, since a much bigger clone is one base away. The gene calls are TRBV10-3 and TRBJ2-3; 10 bases match TRBD2. This CDR3 is built from 15 residues. The V and J ends lost 8 bases and 6 bases, in that order; junction bases with no gene match: 11. Germline V gene sequence: CDR1 ENHRY, CDR2 SYGVKD. CDR3 region: CAIGPSGTSADTQYF. CDR3 sequence (DNA): TGTGCCATCGGACCCTCCGGGACTAGCGCCGATACGCAGTATTTT.

V gene TRBV7-2 combines with J gene TRBJ2-7, with 10 nucleotides matching TRBD2. The CDR3 sequence is 15 residues long. Germline V lookup: CDR1 SGHTA, CDR2 FQGNSA. Unmatched junction bases numbered 4, after V lost 2 bases and J lost 3 bases. This CDR3 is CASSLSSGGFYEQYF. In DNA, the CDR3 is TGTGCCAGCAGCTTATCTAGCGGGGGTTTCTACGAGCAGTACTTC.

Ten or more counts support this clonotype. The chain has TRBV5-1 and TRBJ1-3; TRBD1 might be the D (5 bases). V dropped 3 bases and J dropped 0 bases, with 16 bases sitting between them. Germline V gene sequence: CDR1 SGHRS, CDR2 YFSETQ. This CDR3 is built from 17 residues. The CDR3 region has the DNA TGCGCCAGCAGCTCTACAGGTGCCGCCACCTCTGGAAACACCATATATTTT. As protein: CASSSTGAATSGNTIYF.

This clonotype was seen many times. V is TRBV20-1 and J is TRBJ2-3; D is uncertain. The V and J ends lost 1 base and 7 bases respectively, with 6 bases between them. Germline V gene lookup returns CDR1 DFQATT and CDR2 SNEGSKA (reference sequence). CDR3 length: 11 residues. This CDR3 reads CSARGLNTQYF. The CDR3 region has the DNA TGCAGTGCTAGAGGGCTGAATACGCAGTATTTT.

This clonotype was seen ten or more times. The rearrangement uses TRBV9 and TRBJ1-1; D remains unclear. Germline CDR1 is SGDLS and CDR2 is YYNGEE. The length of the CDR3 is 14 residues. V lost 0 bases, J lost 6 bases, and 12 bases lay in between. The CDR3 DNA follows: TGTGCCAGCAGCGTAGGGTCCCATAAGGCTGAAGCTTTCTTT. Protein: CASSVGSHKAEAFF.

This clonotype was detected ten times or more. Relative to the germline gene, one junction end is altered; a read error may explain this. The chain employs TRBV3-1 and TRBJ1-1; D is perhaps TRBD1 (6 bases). Germline V gene data show CDR1 as LGHDT and CDR2 as YNNKEL (reference sequence). The CDR3 length is 15 residues. For the CDR3, the DNA is TGTGCCAGCAGCCACCAAGGGGGAGGCCAGGGAGCATCTTCTTTT. Encoded protein: CASSHQGGGQGASSF.

The J gene is TRBJ2-3, the V gene TRBV11-2, with TRBD2 matching 12 bases. This CDR3 has 16 residues. CDR1 and CDR2 from the germline V gene are SGHAT and FQNNGV. V lost 2 bases and J lost 6; bases outside the gene matches: 6. CDR3 DNA: TGTGCCAGCAGCTTACGGCTAGCGGGAGGGCCTGATACGCAGTATTTT. This encodes CASSLRLAGGPDTQYF. Supplemented by reference TRBV11-2 and TRBJ2-3, the full variable domain reads EAGVAQSPRYKIIEKRQSVAFWCNPISGHATLYWYQQILGQGPKLLIQFQNNGVVDDSQLPKDRFSAERLKGVDSTLKIQPAKLEDSAVYLCASSLRLAGGPDTQYFGPGTRLTVL.

A word on this clonotype: This clone may be a read error of a much larger clone one base away. The V call is TRBV27, the J call TRBJ2-1; 7 bases fit TRBD2. The J call may be wrong; the DNA end is better matched by TRBJ2-7. Germline CDR1 and CDR2: MNHEY and SMNVEV (reference sequence). The CDR3 covers 16 residues. The CDR3 spells CASSLPLGRGNNEQYF. CDR3 DNA: TGTGCCAGCAGTTTGCCCCTAGGGAGGGGAAACAATGAGCAGTACTTC.

This clonotype was counted at least ten times. V and J are TRBV12-5 and TRBJ2-4; D gene ambiguous. Trimming left V 6 bases short and J 3 bases short, with 15 bases between. The CDR3 contains 15 residues. Germline values: CDR1 LGHNT, CDR2 FRNRAP. CDR3 nucleotide sequence: TGTGCTAGTGGGTCGACTGGCCTGGGCAAAAACATTCAGTACTTC. This gives the protein CASGSTGLGKNIQYF.

The rearrangement links TRBV6-2 or TRBV6-3 to TRBJ2-1; TRBD2 matches at 9 bases. Trimming cost V 8 bases and J 1 base; bases outside gene matches: 6. The CDR3 is 15 amino acids. Germline values: CDR1 MNHEY, CDR2 SVGEGT. The CDR3: CASGESGGSYNEQFF. In DNA, the CDR3 is TGTGCCAGCGGGGAGAGCGGGGGGTCCTACAATGAGCAGTTCTTC.

In this sample, this clonotype turned up many times. The chain uses TRBV9 and TRBJ2-1, with 12 bases matching TRBD2. This CDR3 is built from 17 residues. V shed 1 base and J 6 bases; nucleotides not matched to a gene: 8. Germline V gene data show CDR1 as SGDLS and CDR2 as YYNGEE. The CDR3 nucleotides read TGTGCCAGCAGCGTAACTAGCGGGAGGCCGAAAACCAATGAGCAGTTCTTC. It is translated as CASSVTSGRPKTNEQFF.

This clonotype was counted many times. V usage is TRBV12-3 or TRBV12-4 and J usage is TRBJ2-1; tentative D call: TRBD2 (5 bases). V dropped 4 bases and J dropped 5 bases, with 15 bases sitting between them. This CDR3 is built from 15 residues. In DNA form, the CDR3 reads TGTGCCAGCAGTTCAACTAGTGCACGAGACAATGAGCAGTTCTTC. This codes for CASSSTSARDNEQFF.

This clonotype was seen repeatedly, ten times or more. This sequence joins TRBV5-4 and TRBJ2-7; D possibly corresponds to TRBD1 (6 bases). CDR1 and CDR2 (germline): SGHNT, YYREEE (reference sequence). V was pared by 4 bases and J by 2 bases, with 16 bases between. The CDR3 spans 15 residues. CDR3 bases: TGTGCCAGCAGCATCCAGGGGAGAGGGGCCTACGAGCAGTACTTC. Its protein product is CASSIQGRGAYEQYF.

The rearrangement uses TRBV6-1 and TRBJ1-1; TRBD1 matches at 7 bases. There are 13 residues in the CDR3. V shed 4 bases and J 13 bases; nucleotides not matched to a gene: 12. Germline values: CDR1 MNHNS, CDR2 SASEGT. The chain's CDR3 is CASSVRTGVRVFF. The CDR3 DNA is TGTGCCAGCAGTGTGAGGACAGGCGTGAGGGTTTTCTTT.

About this clonotype: An end of the junction does not agree with germline; a read error may underlie this. This sequence joins TRBV5-1 and TRBJ2-7; 10 positions agree with TRBD1. The CDR3 has 14 amino acids. The germline gives CDR1 SGHRS, CDR2 YFSETQ. The CDR3 is CARSWTGGTYEQYF. CDR3 nucleotides: TGCGCCAGGAGCTGGACAGGGGGAACCTACGAGCAGTACTTC.

This clonotype was counted many times. The chain links TRBV13 to TRBJ2-1, with D perhaps TRBD2 (6 bases). The CDR3 is 16 amino acids. Germline values: CDR1 PRHDT, CDR2 FYEKMQ (reference sequence). Trimming shortened V by 1 base and J by 1 base, and 11 bases separated the two germline ends. The CDR3 spells CASSLDPRDSYNEQFF. CDR3 coding DNA: TGTGCCAGCAGCTTAGACCCGCGGGATTCCTACAATGAGCAGTTCTTC.

This clonotype was recorded a few times. The chain joins TRBV3-1 to TRBJ1-1; maybe TRBD1 (5 bases). CDR1 is LGHDT and CDR2 is YNNKEL in the germline V gene (reference sequence). The CDR3 runs to 12 residues. Between the trimmed V and J ends, which lost 2 bases and 7 bases, there was a span of 8 bases. The CDR3, as DNA: TGTGCCAGCAGCCAATTGGGGGGTGAAGCTTTCTTT. This codes for CASSQLGGEAFF.

This clonotype was seen repeatedly, ten times or more. This chain connects TRBV12-3 or TRBV12-4 to TRBJ1-2; possible D gene TRBD1, 6 bases. This CDR3 contains 14 residues. Deletions cut 6 bases from V and 4 bases from J, with 15 bases between. Written as DNA, the CDR3 is TGTGCCAGCAGCACCCGGGACATGGTCTATGGCTACACCTTC. Translating gives CASSTRDMVYGYTF.

This clonotype has at least ten counts. As DNA, the CDR3 is TGTGCCAGCAGCAAACAGGGGGCGAGCTACGAGCAGTACTTC. Amino acids: CASSKQGASYEQYF. The chain combines TRBV9 with TRBJ2-7; 9 nucleotides line up with TRBD1. The CDR3 is 14 residues long. J lost 3 bases, V lost 4 bases, and 5 bases had no gene match. Germline assignment: CDR1 SGDLS and CDR2 YYNGEE.